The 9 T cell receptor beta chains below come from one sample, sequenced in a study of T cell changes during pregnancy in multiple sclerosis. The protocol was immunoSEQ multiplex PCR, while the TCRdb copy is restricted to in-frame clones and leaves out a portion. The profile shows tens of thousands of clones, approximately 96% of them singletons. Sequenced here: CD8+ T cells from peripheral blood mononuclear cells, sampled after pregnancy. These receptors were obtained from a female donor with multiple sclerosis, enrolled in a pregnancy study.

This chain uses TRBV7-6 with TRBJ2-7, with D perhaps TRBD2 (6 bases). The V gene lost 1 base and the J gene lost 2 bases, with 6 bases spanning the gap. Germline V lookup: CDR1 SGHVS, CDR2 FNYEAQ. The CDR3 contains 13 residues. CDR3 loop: CASSLGEAYEQYF. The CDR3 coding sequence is TGTGCCAGCAGCTTAGGGGAGGCCTACGAGCAGTACTTC.

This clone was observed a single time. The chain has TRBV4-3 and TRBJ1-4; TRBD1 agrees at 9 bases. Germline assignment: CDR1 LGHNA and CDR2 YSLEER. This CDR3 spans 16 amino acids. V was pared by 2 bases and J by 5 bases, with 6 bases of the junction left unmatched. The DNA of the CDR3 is TGCGCCAGCAGCCAATTGAGGGACAGGGCCAATGAAAAACTGTTTTTT. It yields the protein CASSQLRDRANEKLFF.

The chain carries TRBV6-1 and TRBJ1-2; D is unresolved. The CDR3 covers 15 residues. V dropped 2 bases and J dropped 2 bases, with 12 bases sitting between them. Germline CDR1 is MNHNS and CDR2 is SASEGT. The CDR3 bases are TGTGCCAGCAGTGAATCTGAGGTTTTAAACTATGGCTACACCTTC. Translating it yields CASSESEVLNYGYTF.

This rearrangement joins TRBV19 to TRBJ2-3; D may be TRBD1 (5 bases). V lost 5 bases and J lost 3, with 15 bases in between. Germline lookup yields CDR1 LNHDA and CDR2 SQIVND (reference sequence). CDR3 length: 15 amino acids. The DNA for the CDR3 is TGTGCCAGTAGTCCCCTGGGGCCTAAGACAGATACGCAGTATTTT. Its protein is CASSPLGPKTDTQYF.

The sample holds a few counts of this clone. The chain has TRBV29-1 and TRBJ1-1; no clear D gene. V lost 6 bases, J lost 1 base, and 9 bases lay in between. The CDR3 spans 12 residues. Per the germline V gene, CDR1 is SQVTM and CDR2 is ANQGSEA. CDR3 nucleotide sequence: TGCAGCGTGACGGGTGAGAACACTGAAGCTTTCTTT. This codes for CSVTGENTEAFF.

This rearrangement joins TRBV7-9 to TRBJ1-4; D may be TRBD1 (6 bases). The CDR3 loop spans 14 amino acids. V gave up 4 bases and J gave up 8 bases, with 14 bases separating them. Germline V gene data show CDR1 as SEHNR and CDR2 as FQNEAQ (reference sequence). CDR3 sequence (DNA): TGTGCCAGCAGCTCGTCTCAGGGGTGGGAAAAACTGTTTTTT. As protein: CASSSSQGWEKLFF.

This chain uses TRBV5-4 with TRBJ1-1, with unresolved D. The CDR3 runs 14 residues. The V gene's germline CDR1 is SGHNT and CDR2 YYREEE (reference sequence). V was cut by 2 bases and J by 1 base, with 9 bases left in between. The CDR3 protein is CASSFGPSNTEAFF. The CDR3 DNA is TGTGCCAGCAGCTTTGGCCCGTCGAACACTGAAGCTTTCTTT.

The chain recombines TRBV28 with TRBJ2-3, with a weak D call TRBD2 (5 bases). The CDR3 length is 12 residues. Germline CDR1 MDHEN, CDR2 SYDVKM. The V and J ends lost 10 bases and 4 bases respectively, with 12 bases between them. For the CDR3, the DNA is TGTGCCACCGAGGGTCTTTCAGATACGCAGTATTTT. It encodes CATEGLSDTQYF.

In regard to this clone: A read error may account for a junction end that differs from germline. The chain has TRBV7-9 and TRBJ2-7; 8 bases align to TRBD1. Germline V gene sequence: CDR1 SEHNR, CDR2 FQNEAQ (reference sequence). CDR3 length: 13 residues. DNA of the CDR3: TGTGCCAGCAGCTTAAACCCGGGACAGGAGAGTTCCTTC. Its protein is CASSLNPGQESSF. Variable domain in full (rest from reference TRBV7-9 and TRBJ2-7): DTGVSQNPRHKITKRGQNVTFRCDPISEHNRLYWYRQTLGQGPEFLTYFQNEAQLEKSRLLSDRFSAERPKGSFSTLEIQRTEQGDSAMYLCASSLNPGQESSFGPGTRLTVT.